This T cell receptor (beta chain) was sequenced in a study of T cells in Graves' hyperthyroidism and ophthalmopathy. Overall study results and limits: The model forecast ophthalmopathy, anticipating it by a median around 6.5 months before onset.

Using RNA transcripts as the source, TCR beta CDR3 regions were amplified. The TCR CDR3 was amplified in a first-round RT-PCR using the HTBI primer set. Each CDR3 protein is one row after TCRdb ran MiXCR on the multiplex PCR reads. The sample consists of about 690,000 distinct CDR3 sequences, roughly 17% of them appearing once. A note on this clonotype: Its antigen is currently unknown. A much larger clone lies one base from this, so it may be a read error.

The clonotype originates from a man aged 50-59 years with Graves' hyperthyroidism. Sequencing was carried out using blood.

The CDR3 here is CSAQGQMNTEAFF. CDR3 DNA sequence: TGCAGCGCCCAGGGACAGATGAACACTGAAGCTTTCTTT. J is TRBJ1-1 and V is TRBV29-1; TRBD1 aligns across 7 bases. This CDR3 spans 13 amino acids. Germline CDR1 reads SQVTM; CDR2 reads ANQGSEA. The V and J ends lost 7 bases and 0 bases, in that order; junction bases with no gene match: 5.